A selection of T cell receptor beta chains follows, all from one sample in a study of shared clonotypes between healthy human individuals. Assay used: immunoSEQ multiplex PCR; TCRdb lists only in-frame clones, some missing. Altogether hundreds of thousands of clones are present, 96% being singletons, with the ten largest covering around 0.25%. Input material: naive CD8+ T cells sorted from blood. The receptors shown here come from a man aged 25 to 40 in good health. The CDR3 runs from the conserved cysteine through the conserved F or W. The D gene is left open where the match is weak. Clone size is given for some rows only: seen once, a few or many times, or a class if the clone is expanded.

size,J,V,D,DNA,CDR3
.,TRBJ2-6,TRBV13,TRBD2,TGTGCCAGCAGCCAAACCGCTAGCGGGCCAGGCTCTGGGGCCAACGTCCTGACTTTC,CASSQTASGPGSGANVLTF
.,TRBJ2-2,TRBV4-1,.,TGCGCCAGCAGCCAAGAGGCCGGCCTTACCGGGGAGCTGTTTTTT,CASSQEAGLTGELFF
once,TRBJ2-2,TRBV10-1,.,TGCGCCAGCAGTGAGTCGACCGGGGAGCTGTTTTTT,CASSESTGELFF
.,TRBJ2-7,TRBV7-9,.,TGTGCCAGCAGCCCCCGGGGGGCGGGAGCCCTCGAGCAGTACTTC,CASSPRGAGALEQYF
.,TRBJ2-7,TRBV7-2,.,TGTGCCAGCAGCTACGGGCCCTCGAAGGGCTCCTATGGGGACGAGCAGTACTTC,CASSYGPSKGSYGDEQYF
.,TRBJ2-2,TRBV4-3,.,TGCGCCAGCAGCCGCCATAATAAGGCCGGGATGAACACCGGGGAGCTGTTTTTT,CASSRHNKAGMNTGELFF
.,TRBJ2-7,TRBV13,TRBD2,TGTGCCAGCAGCAATGTTCGGCGGGAGCGCTCTGACGAGCAGTACTTC,CASSNVRRERSDEQYF
.,TRBJ2-5,TRBV10-1,.,TGCGCCAGCCTATACTCGATGGGGAGGCAAGAGACCCAGTACTTC,CASLYSMGRQETQYF
.,TRBJ2-7,TRBV5-6,TRBD1,TGTGCCAGCAGCTTGGAGGGGACAGAAAGCTCCTACGAGCAGTACTTC,CASSLEGTESSYEQYF
.,TRBJ1-2,TRBV7-2,TRBD1,TGTGCCAGCAGCTTAAGGGACAGCAACTATGGCTACACCTTC,CASSLRDSNYGYTF
.,TRBJ1-2,TRBV13,TRBD1,TGTGCCAGCAGCCCGGGGACAGGGGCCTATGGCTACACCTTC,CASSPGTGAYGYTF
.,TRBJ2-2,TRBV7-9,.,TGTGCCAGCAGCTTAGGGGAGAGATTAGCCGGGGAGCTGTTTTTT,CASSLGERLAGELFF
.,TRBJ2-7,TRBV29-1,TRBD1,TGCAGCGTTAGGGGGACAGGGGGTCCAGTCGAGCAGTACTTC,CSVRGTGGPVEQYF
.,TRBJ1-1,TRBV29-1,.,TGCAGCGCGAGTGGGGCGGGTGGCACTGAAGCTTTCTTT,CSASGAGGTEAFF
.,TRBJ2-3,TRBV5-5,TRBD1,TGTGCCAGCAGCTTGGGGTCCTGGGACAGAAGCACAGATACGCAGTATTTT,CASSLGSWDRSTDTQYF
.,TRBJ2-7,TRBV2,.,TGTGCCAGCATTGGGGGCGGTTTCACGTACGAGCAGTACTTC,CASIGGGFTYEQYF
.,TRBJ2-7,TRBV5-1,TRBD1,TGCGCCAGCAGCCCCGCGGGACAGGGAACCTACGAGCAGTACTTC,CASSPAGQGTYEQYF
.,TRBJ1-1,TRBV10-1,.,TGCGCCAGCTCGGACACCCCGGGGGTACTGAACACTGAAGCTTTCTTT,CASSDTPGVLNTEAFF
once,TRBJ2-2,TRBV28,TRBD1,TGTGCCAGCAGTTCGCCATCCGGGACATGGAATTCGAGGGGGCAAAACACCGGGGAGCTGTTTTTT,CASSSPSGTWNSRGQNTGELFF
.,TRBJ2-3,TRBV27,.,TGTGCCAGCAGTTTATACCAGCTTTCTAGCACAGATACGCAGTATTTT,CASSLYQLSSTDTQYF
.,TRBJ2-3,TRBV2,.,TGTGCCACCCGGGGAGCCAAGGATACGCAGTATTTT,CATRGAKDTQYF
.,TRBJ1-4,TRBV15,TRBD1,TGTGCCACAAAGGGGGCAGCAACTAATGAAAAACTGTTTTTT,CATKGAATNEKLFF
.,TRBJ2-7,TRBV9,TRBD2,TGTGCCAGCAGCGTATCCAGCGGGAGTATCTACGAGCAGTACTTC,CASSVSSGSIYEQYF
.,TRBJ2-1,TRBV2,TRBD2,TGTGCCAGCAAACCCCCGGGAGGGAGCTACAATGAGCAGTTCTTC,CASKPPGGSYNEQFF
.,TRBJ2-6,TRBV11-3,.,TGTGCCAGCAGCTTAGGTTTAGGCGTCGGGGCCAACGTCCTGACTTTC,CASSLGLGVGANVLTF
.,TRBJ2-1,TRBV6-1,.,TGTGCCAGCGTTGGGCTGAGCAACAATGAGCAGTTCTTC,CASVGLSNNEQFF
.,TRBJ2-7,TRBV27,.,TGTGCCAGCAGAGACGCAGGAGACTCACCCTACGAGCAGTACTTC,CASRDAGDSPYEQYF
.,TRBJ2-1,TRBV5-1,.,TGCGCCAGCAGCTCCGGGAACGCCTTTTACAATGAGCAGTTCTTC,CASSSGNAFYNEQFF
.,TRBJ2-2,TRBV5-6,.,TGTGCCAGCACCGTCTTGAGCAGGGAGAACACCGGGGAGCTGTTTTTT,CASTVLSRENTGELFF
.,TRBJ1-1,TRBV5-5,TRBD1,TGTGCCAGCAGCAGTAGACAGGGTATGAACACTGAAGCTTTCTTT,CASSSRQGMNTEAFF
.,TRBJ2-7,TRBV6-5,.,TGTGCCAGCAGCCCCGGGACTGTATTCTACGAGCAGTACTTC,CASSPGTVFYEQYF